The sequence of this T cell receptor beta chain was determined in a study of shared clonotypes between healthy human individuals. Some clones are missing from TCRdb's copy, which holds only in-frame ones; the method was immunoSEQ multiplex PCR. The table has around 2,000,000 clones, about 94% seen once. With 5 bases clipped from V and 3 bases from J, the junction kept 3 bases outside the gene matches. The CDR3 is 13 amino acids. The V gene's germline CDR1 is MNHNY and CDR2 SVGAGI (reference sequence). Naive CD8 populations comprised CD45RO-negative cells positively selected for CCR7, excluding terminally differentiated effector memory CD45RA+ cells.

This sequence was found in a man aged 18 to 35 in good health. The V gene is TRBV6-6, the J gene TRBJ1-2; 7 bases agree with TRBD1. The sample comprised naive CD8+ T cells sorted from blood. CDR3 coding DNA: TGTGCCAGCAGTAGACAGGGAGACTATGGCTACACCTTC. Protein: CASSRQGDYGYTF.